The clone carrying this T cell receptor (beta chain) was detected many times. Its antigen is not known. This sample is part of a study of early T cells in non-severe SARS-CoV-2 infection. Study-wide context: Chains stayed unpaired after sequencing of bulk RNA from unsorted whole blood. Study-wide points: Matching against VDJdb likely underestimated virus-specific expansions, favoring anti-spike CD8.

The CDR3 is made up of 15 amino acids. The V segment lost 6 bases and the J segment 0 bases; nucleotides outside the gene matches: 7. The germline V gene encodes CDR1 MNHNS and CDR2 SASEGT. Individual cDNA molecules each received unique molecular identifiers attached to them. TCRdb processed the 5' RACE reads anew with MiXCR; each CDR3 protein has one entry. This table has tens of thousands of distinct CDR3 sequences, more than 9% appearing once. Material: whole blood. V is TRBV6-1 and J is TRBJ2-7, with TRBD1 matching 8 bases. The receptor was derived from an adult who was a healthcare worker with PCR-confirmed SARS-CoV-2 infection or an uninfected control (not recorded which). CDR3 nucleotides: TGTGCCAGCAGAGAATACAGGGGGAGCTCCTACGAGCAGTACTTC. As protein: CASREYRGSSYEQYF.